This is a list of T cell receptor beta chains from one sample in a study of blood T cells in healthy people across ages. Using its own MiXCR run on the 5' RACE reads, TCRdb lists one record per CDR3 protein. The repertoire holds around 1,700,000 distinct CDR3 sequences, with about 28% as singletons. The source material was blood. The receptors shown here come from a woman aged 25-40 years in good health. Both conserved end residues are part of each CDR3. Fields, in order: D gene, J gene, V gene, clone size, CDR3 DNA, CDR3 protein. A D gene is named only where the DNA matches it firmly. The size of a clone is reported for some rows only, either as once, few or many, or as a class for expanded clones.

d_call: -
j_call: TRBJ2-5
v_call: TRBV12-3/TRBV12-4
clone_size: few
cdr3_nt: TGTGCCAGCAGTGGCAGGGAGAGGGAGACCCAGTACTTC
cdr3_aa: CASSGRERETQYF

d_call: -
j_call: TRBJ2-4
v_call: TRBV7-2
clone_size: many
cdr3_nt: TGTGCCAGCAAACATCCGGGAGTTGTTGAGCAGTACTTC
cdr3_aa: CASKHPGVVEQYF

d_call: -
j_call: TRBJ2-7
v_call: TRBV20-1
clone_size: many
cdr3_nt: TGCAGTGCTAGCCACGGCCTTTCCTACGAGCAGTACTTC
cdr3_aa: CSASHGLSYEQYF

d_call: -
j_call: TRBJ2-5
v_call: TRBV2
clone_size: -
cdr3_nt: TGTGCCAGCAGTGAATGGGGGGAAGGGACCCAGTACTTC
cdr3_aa: CASSEWGEGTQYF

d_call: -
j_call: TRBJ1-1
v_call: TRBV7-9
clone_size: few
cdr3_nt: TGTGCCAGCAGCCGGACACATATGAACACTGAAGCTTTCTTT
cdr3_aa: CASSRTHMNTEAFF

d_call: TRBD2
j_call: TRBJ2-3
v_call: TRBV5-1
clone_size: -
cdr3_nt: TGCGCCAGCAGCTTGGAAGCGGGGGGACTTACAGATACGCAGTATTTT
cdr3_aa: CASSLEAGGLTDTQYF

d_call: -
j_call: TRBJ2-5
v_call: TRBV29-1
clone_size: many
cdr3_nt: TGCAGCGCAAAACTAGGGCAAGAGACCCAGTACTTC
cdr3_aa: CSAKLGQETQYF

d_call: -
j_call: TRBJ2-7
v_call: TRBV7-9
clone_size: many
cdr3_nt: TGTGCCAGCAGCGATGCCCGCTACGAGCAGTACTTC
cdr3_aa: CASSDARYEQYF

d_call: -
j_call: TRBJ2-2
v_call: TRBV20-1
clone_size: -
cdr3_nt: TGCAGTGCTAGAAACCGCCTAACCGGGGAGCTGTTTTTT
cdr3_aa: CSARNRLTGELFF

d_call: -
j_call: TRBJ2-7
v_call: TRBV7-2
clone_size: -
cdr3_nt: TGTGCCAGCGTCAGCGGAGACCTCCCCTACGAGCAGTACTTC
cdr3_aa: CASVSGDLPYEQYF

d_call: -
j_call: TRBJ1-2
v_call: TRBV10-3
clone_size: few
cdr3_nt: TGTGCCGTCAGTGATTCCGGGTTCAATGGCTACACCTTC
cdr3_aa: CAVSDSGFNGYTF

d_call: TRBD2
j_call: TRBJ2-3
v_call: TRBV7-7
clone_size: many
cdr3_nt: TGTGCCAGCAGCCCGGGTACTAGCGGAGATACGCAGTATTTT
cdr3_aa: CASSPGTSGDTQYF

d_call: TRBD1
j_call: TRBJ1-1
v_call: TRBV7-9
clone_size: -
cdr3_nt: TGTGCCAGCAGGAGACAGGGAAATGATGCTTTCTTT
cdr3_aa: CASRRQGNDAFF

d_call: -
j_call: TRBJ2-2
v_call: TRBV2
clone_size: -
cdr3_nt: TGTGCCAGCAGAGGACGACGGTCCACCGGGGAGCGGTTTTTT
cdr3_aa: CASRGRRSTGERFF

d_call: TRBD1
j_call: TRBJ2-7
v_call: TRBV6-5
clone_size: few
cdr3_nt: TGTGCCAGCAGTAAGACAGGGGACTTCTACGAGCAGTACTTC
cdr3_aa: CASSKTGDFYEQYF

d_call: -
j_call: TRBJ2-7
v_call: TRBV3-1
clone_size: many
cdr3_nt: TGTGCCAGCAGCCTCGGGACACTCGAGCAGTACTTC
cdr3_aa: CASSLGTLEQYF

d_call: -
j_call: TRBJ1-2
v_call: TRBV4-3
clone_size: many
cdr3_nt: TGCGCCAGCAGCCAAGGGATGTCGGACTATGGCTACACCTTC
cdr3_aa: CASSQGMSDYGYTF

d_call: -
j_call: TRBJ2-7
v_call: TRBV7-9
clone_size: -
cdr3_nt: TGTGCCAGCCGCGGGGCTAGTTTAATCTACGAGCAGTACTTC
cdr3_aa: CASRGASLIYEQYF

d_call: -
j_call: TRBJ2-4
v_call: TRBV28
clone_size: few
cdr3_nt: TGTGCCAGCAGTCTACTAGGGTGGGAGCAGTACTTC
cdr3_aa: CASSLLGWEQYF

d_call: -
j_call: TRBJ2-7
v_call: TRBV2
clone_size: -
cdr3_nt: TGTGCCAGCAACCCCTTGGGCAGGGGCGACTCCTACGAGCAGTACTTC
cdr3_aa: CASNPLGRGDSYEQYF

d_call: -
j_call: TRBJ1-1
v_call: TRBV20-1
clone_size: -
cdr3_nt: TGCAGTGCTGCTCTAACAGCCTTGAACACTGAAGCTTTCTTT
cdr3_aa: CSAALTALNTEAFF

d_call: TRBD1
j_call: TRBJ2-7
v_call: TRBV6-6
clone_size: -
cdr3_nt: TGTGCCAGCAGTCGACTCACCCGGACAGGGTTTTACGAGCAGTACTTC
cdr3_aa: CASSRLTRTGFYEQYF

d_call: -
j_call: TRBJ1-5
v_call: TRBV7-9
clone_size: -
cdr3_nt: TGTGCCAGCAGCCGACCAGGGCATGGTCAGCCCCAGCATTTT
cdr3_aa: CASSRPGHGQPQHF

d_call: -
j_call: TRBJ2-3
v_call: TRBV20-1
clone_size: -
cdr3_nt: TGCAGTGCTCGATTGGGCTTGGCGGCAGATACGCAGTATTTT
cdr3_aa: CSARLGLAADTQYF

d_call: TRBD2
j_call: TRBJ2-5
v_call: TRBV5-5
clone_size: many
cdr3_nt: TGTGCCAGCAGCTTTTGGGACTATCAAGAGACCCAGTACTTC
cdr3_aa: CASSFWDYQETQYF

d_call: -
j_call: TRBJ1-2
v_call: TRBV29-1
clone_size: few
cdr3_nt: TGCAGCGTTGAAGATTTCGGGGGCGAAGAGGCATATGGCTACACCTTC
cdr3_aa: CSVEDFGGEEAYGYTF

d_call: TRBD2
j_call: TRBJ2-7
v_call: TRBV6-6
clone_size: -
cdr3_nt: TGTGCCAGCAGTGAGCGGGGGTGCTCCTACGAGCAGTACTTC
cdr3_aa: CASSERGCSYEQYF

d_call: TRBD2
j_call: TRBJ2-1
v_call: TRBV20-1
clone_size: few
cdr3_nt: TGCAGTGCTCCTCCGCGCGGGAGAGGGCTATGGACTGGGCAGTTCTTC
cdr3_aa: CSAPPRGRGLWTGQFF

d_call: -
j_call: TRBJ2-7
v_call: TRBV2
clone_size: -
cdr3_nt: TGTGCCAGCCTAAAGGGGATCAATATTTACGAGCAGTACTTC
cdr3_aa: CASLKGINIYEQYF

d_call: TRBD2
j_call: TRBJ2-3
v_call: TRBV29-1
clone_size: few
cdr3_nt: TGCAGCGTTGACGCTACCACCGACCCTAGCGGGGGGCGGGGTGATACGCAGTATTTT
cdr3_aa: CSVDATTDPSGGRGDTQYF

d_call: -
j_call: TRBJ2-4
v_call: TRBV7-9
clone_size: -
cdr3_nt: TGTGCCAGCAGCCCACAAGCCTTCGGGGTAGCCAAAAACATTCAGTACTTC
cdr3_aa: CASSPQAFGVAKNIQYF

d_call: -
j_call: TRBJ1-2
v_call: TRBV9
clone_size: -
cdr3_nt: TGTGCCAGCAGCGTAATCGACTTCGACTATGGCTACACCTTC
cdr3_aa: CASSVIDFDYGYTF

d_call: -
j_call: TRBJ1-2
v_call: TRBV3-1
clone_size: -
cdr3_nt: TGTGCCAGCAGCCGGGGGATGCGGGGGGCCCTTGGCTACACCTTC
cdr3_aa: CASSRGMRGALGYTF

d_call: -
j_call: TRBJ2-6
v_call: TRBV12-3/TRBV12-4
clone_size: few
cdr3_nt: TGTGCCAGCAGAGAGCTCAAGTCTTCTGGGGCCAACGTCCTGACTTTC
cdr3_aa: CASRELKSSGANVLTF

d_call: -
j_call: TRBJ1-1
v_call: TRBV5-1
clone_size: -
cdr3_nt: TGCGCCAGCAGCTCCAGAAAAGGGGACACTGAAGCTTTCTTT
cdr3_aa: CASSSRKGDTEAFF